The 31 T cell receptor beta chains below come from one sample, sequenced in a study of blood T cell repertoires in COVID-19. The repertoire was sequenced with immunoSEQ multiplex PCR; TCRdb's copy has only in-frame clones and lacks some. The table shows 120,000 to 150,000 clones, with just under 90% occurring only once. Sequencing used peripheral blood. All receptors come from a woman between 45 and 65 years old with active or convalescent COVID-19.

Note on this clone: Other DNA sequences in this sample translate to the same CDR3. The chain employs TRBV6-5 and TRBJ1-1; 7 nucleotides line up with TRBD1. The ends lost 6 bases at V and 7 bases at J; junction bases unmatched: 2. The length of the CDR3 is 11 residues. CDR1 is MNHEY and CDR2 is SVGAGI in the germline V gene. The CDR3 spells CASSRQGEAFF. As DNA, the CDR3 is TGTGCCAGCAGCCGACAGGGTGAAGCTTTCTTT.

V gene TRBV9 combines with J gene TRBJ1-3, with 9 nucleotides matching TRBD1. The CDR3 is made up of 15 amino acids. Trimming cost V 1 base and J 5 bases; bases outside gene matches: 4. Germline V gene sequence: CDR1 SGDLS, CDR2 YYNGEE. The CDR3 DNA reads as TGTGCCAGCAGCGTAACAGGGGGCAGAAGAAACACCATATATTTT. The encoded protein is CASSVTGGRRNTIYF.

This chain links TRBV4-3 with TRBJ1-3, with a possible D match to TRBD1 (5 bases). The CDR3 contains 15 residues. Trimming took 0 bases from V and 6 from J, leaving 12 bases between them. Germline V CDR1 and CDR2: LGHNA, YSLEER. The CDR3 nucleotides are TGCGCCAGCAGCCAAGATTTGGGGCAAGAAAACACCATATATTTT. As protein: CASSQDLGQENTIYF.

The chain is built from TRBV9 and TRBJ2-1, with D perhaps matching TRBD2 (5 bases). CDR3 length: 14 residues. Germline V gives CDR1 SGDLS, CDR2 YYNGEE. Trimming cost V 5 bases and J 1 base, with 10 bases left between them. The CDR3 coding sequence is TGTGCCAGCAGTGGTAGAGGGTCCTACAATGAGCAGTTCTTC. As protein: CASSGRGSYNEQFF. Complete variable domain (other parts from reference TRBV9 and TRBJ2-1): DSGVTQTPKHLITATGQRVTLRCSPRSGDLSVYWYQQSLDQGLQFLIQYYNGEERAKGNILERFSAQQFPDLHSELNLSSLELGDSALYFCASSGRGSYNEQFFGPGTRLTVL.

This clone was detected a few times. V is TRBV12-2 and J is TRBJ1-6; TRBD1 is the table's D call and was not checked against the DNA. TRBV12-2 is a documented pseudogene. This CDR3 region has 15 residues. Here the CDR3 reads CASRLANRTGSPLHF. The CDR3 DNA follows: TGTGCAAGTCGCTTAGCGAACAGGACCGGGTCACCCCTCCACTTT.

The chain is built from TRBV7-2 and TRBJ2-1, with a tentative D call TRBD2 (5 bases). CDR3 length: 18 residues. The germline gives CDR1 SGHTA, CDR2 FQGNSA. V was shortened by 1 base and J by 3 bases, with 19 bases between the two germline ends. CDR3 nucleotide sequence: TGTGCCAGCAGCTTAGAGCCCGGAGGCAGGAGTTTCTACAATGAGCAGTTCTTC. Its protein is CASSLEPGGRSFYNEQFF.

The genes are TRBV3-1 (or the pseudogene TRBV3-2) and TRBJ1-1; 9 nucleotides match TRBD1. The CDR3 is 13 residues long. Germline CDR1 reads LGHDT; CDR2 reads YNNKEL (reference sequence). V shed 5 bases and J 5 bases; nucleotides not matched to a gene: 3. The CDR3 region has the DNA TGTGCCAGCAGCGGGACAGGGCGGACTGAAGCTTTCTTT. Protein product: CASSGTGRTEAFF.

The rearrangement uses TRBV19 and TRBJ2-3; the D gene is possibly TRBD2 (6 bases). Between the trimmed V and J ends, which lost 5 bases and 5 bases, there was a span of 8 bases. CDR1 LNHDA and CDR2 SQIVND come from the germline V gene (reference sequence). The CDR3 runs to 12 residues. The CDR3 DNA reads TGTGCCAGTAGTCCCGGGGGAGATACGCAGTATTTT. It codes for CASSPGGDTQYF. Looking up the rest from reference TRBV19 and TRBJ2-3 gives the full variable domain: DGGITQSPKYLFRKEGQNVTLSCEQNLNHDAMYWYRQDPGQGLRLIYYSQIVNDFQKGDIAEGYSVSREKKESFPLTVTSAQKNPTAFYLCASSPGGDTQYFGPGTRLTVL.

As DNA, the CDR3 is TGTGCCAGCAGGGACCGACAGGGGTGGACTGAAGCTTTCTTT. Protein product: CASRDRQGWTEAFF. The chain couples TRBV6-5 to TRBJ1-1; 8 bases are shared with TRBD1. The J segment lost 5 bases and the V segment lost 6 bases, leaving 8 bases of the junction unmatched. The germline V gene has CDR1 MNHEY and CDR2 SVGAGI. The CDR3 loop spans 14 amino acids.

The table lists this clone with a few counts. The J gene is TRBJ1-1, the V gene TRBV6-4; 12 bases map to TRBD1. Unmatched junction bases numbered 4, after V lost 4 bases and J lost 7 bases. The germline CDR1 and CDR2 sequences are MRHNA and SNTAGT. This CDR3 has 14 residues. In DNA form, the CDR3 reads TGTGCCAGCAGTGTGGGACAGGGGGCAGGTGAAGCTTTCTTT. As protein: CASSVGQGAGEAFF.

The V call is TRBV6-5, the J call TRBJ1-2; no firm D call. This CDR3 has 13 residues. CDR1 MNHEY and CDR2 SVGAGI come from the germline V gene. Trimming stripped 8 bases from V and 1 base from J, with 11 bases between. The CDR3 DNA reads TGTGCCAGCTATTTGAACAGTAACTATGGCTACACCTTC. The encoded protein is CASYLNSNYGYTF.

This clone occurred once. The chain employs TRBV6-6 and TRBJ2-7, with 7 bases fitting TRBD2. The CDR3 is made up of 13 amino acids. The germline V gene has CDR1 MNHNY and CDR2 SVGAGI (reference sequence). V trimming: 2 bases; J trimming: 3 bases; junction bases outside the gene matches: 1. The CDR3 DNA follows: TGTGCCAGCAGTTACGGGGGGGACTACGAGCAGTACTTC. Protein sequence: CASSYGGDYEQYF.

The chain recombines TRBV19 with TRBJ2-3; D remains unclear. Between the trimmed V and J ends, which lost 3 bases and 3 bases, there was a span of 13 bases. Germline V lookup: CDR1 LNHDA, CDR2 SQIVND (reference sequence). The CDR3 has 15 residues. DNA for the CDR3: TGTGCCAGTAGTATCATGCGGTTTCGGACAGATACGCAGTATTTT. This translates into CASSIMRFRTDTQYF.

The CDR3 region has the DNA TGTGCTAGTGGTTTGGTTCCCACCGGGACAATCACTAGCACAGATACGCAGTATTTT. Translating gives CASGLVPTGTITSTDTQYF. The chain uses TRBV12-5 and TRBJ2-3, with D possibly matching TRBD1 (6 bases). From germline, CDR1 is LGHNT and CDR2 FRNRAP. V dropped 0 bases and J dropped 0 bases, with 19 bases sitting between them. CDR3 length: 19 residues.

The chain is built from TRBV18 and TRBJ2-2; 7 bases are shared with TRBD1. V trimming: 4 bases; J trimming: 4 bases; junction bases outside the gene matches: 6. The CDR3 is 15 amino acids. Per germline, CDR1 KGHSH and CDR2 LQKENI. This CDR3 reads CASSLDRFFTGELFF. In DNA, the CDR3 is TGTGCCAGCTCACTGGACAGGTTCTTCACCGGGGAGCTGTTTTTT.

The rearrangement links TRBV7-9 to TRBJ1-4, with 8 bases fitting TRBD1. V was clipped by 5 bases and J by 3 bases; unmatched bases: 5. Germline V gene lookup returns CDR1 SEHNR and CDR2 FQNEAQ (reference sequence). This CDR3 is 15 amino acids long. The CDR3 reads CASSDRQGPNEKLFF. Here the CDR3 DNA reads TGTGCCAGCAGCGACAGACAGGGGCCTAATGAAAAACTGTTTTTT.

The V call is TRBV4-3, the J call TRBJ1-2; 8 bases agree with TRBD1. The CDR3 sequence is 17 residues long. The trim removed 2 bases at V and 3 bases at J, leaving 11 bases unmatched. Germline CDR1 LGHNA, CDR2 YSLEER. CDR3 amino acids: CASSQTDRAGWYYGYTF. In nucleotides, the CDR3 is TGCGCCAGCAGCCAAACGGACAGGGCTGGTTGGTACTATGGCTACACCTTC.

This clone has only one observation. The chain is built from TRBV30 and TRBJ2-5; tentative D call: TRBD1 (5 bases). The germline CDR1 and CDR2 sequences are GTSNPN and SVGIG (reference sequence). With 5 bases removed from V and 5 bases from J, the gap between germline ends came to 15 bases. The CDR3 length is 13 residues. The CDR3 loop reads CAWQGSAWETQYF. In DNA form, the CDR3 reads TGTGCCTGGCAGGGTTCAGCCTGGGAGACCCAGTACTTC. Full variable domain (rest looked up from reference TRBV30 and TRBJ2-5): SQTIHQWPATLVQPVGSPLSLECTVEGTSNPNLYWYRQAAGRGLQLLFYSVGIGQISSEVPQNLSASRPQDRQFILSSKKLLLSDSGFYLCAWQGSAWETQYFGPGTRLLVL.

The chain links TRBV7-3 to TRBJ2-1, with a weak D call TRBD1 (6 bases). Germline V lookup: CDR1 SGHTA, CDR2 FQGTGA. Trimming cost V 5 bases and J 6 bases, with 11 bases left between them. The CDR3 length is 13 residues. CDR3 coding DNA: TGTGCCAGCAGCCAGGGGACCGTCAATGAGCAGTTCTTC. Residues: CASSQGTVNEQFF. The entire variable domain, with the rest obtained from reference TRBV7-3 and TRBJ2-1, is as follows: GAGVSQTPSNKVTEKGKYVELRCDPISGHTALYWYRQSLGQGPEFLIYFQGTGAADDSGLPNDRFFAVRPEGSVSTLKIQRTERGDSAVYLCASSQGTVNEQFFGPGTRLTVL.

The J gene is TRBJ1-3, the V gene TRBV19, with a possible D match to TRBD1 (6 bases). V gave up 7 bases and J gave up 0 bases, with 16 bases separating them. The CDR3 is 16 amino acids. CDR1 and CDR2 from the germline V gene are LNHDA and SQIVND (reference sequence). The DNA for the CDR3 is TGTGCCAGTAAATCGTGGGACACCCGCTCTGGAAACACCATATATTTT. Amino acids: CASKSWDTRSGNTIYF.

The count of this clone is one. The genes are TRBV28 and TRBJ1-2; the match to TRBD1 covers 8 bases. Germline loops: CDR1 MDHEN, CDR2 SYDVKM. V lost 4 bases, J lost 5 bases, and 6 bases stayed unmatched. The CDR3 loop spans 14 amino acids. The CDR3 region has the DNA TGTGCCAGCAGTTCCCAGGGGGCTAGGTATGGCTACACCTTC. Translating it yields CASSSQGARYGYTF.

The chain couples TRBV28 to TRBJ1-1, with D tentatively TRBD1 (5 bases). The CDR3 has 13 residues. Looked up from germline, CDR1 is MDHEN and CDR2 is SYDVKM. The V gene lost 6 bases and the J gene lost 6 bases, with 14 bases spanning the gap. The CDR3 protein is CASRPRVFAEAFF. The CDR3, as DNA: TGTGCCAGCAGGCCCAGGGTGTTCGCTGAAGCTTTCTTT.

The chain uses TRBV21-1 and TRBJ2-4; the tabulated D call, TRBD2, remains unverified against the DNA. TRBV21-1 is shown as a pseudogene. This CDR3 has 18 residues. CDR3 bases: TGTGCCAGCAGCCCCCTGGGGGCTAGCGGGGGGGGTTTGAACATTCAGTACTTC. Translation gives CASSPLGASGGGLNIQYF.

This clone showed up just a few times. The chain carries TRBV10-3 and TRBJ1-2; a weak D match, TRBD1 (5 bases). The V gene's germline CDR1 is ENHRY and CDR2 SYGVKD. This CDR3 is 14 amino acids long. The germline V and J ends were trimmed by 4 bases and 3 bases, with 12 bases remaining between them. The CDR3 sequence is CAISGGARDYGYTF. DNA for the CDR3: TGTGCCATCAGTGGTGGGGCCCGGGACTATGGCTACACCTTC.

The rearrangement uses TRBV27 and TRBJ2-5; D is undetermined. Germline V gene lookup returns CDR1 MNHEY and CDR2 SMNVEV (reference sequence). The CDR3 runs to 11 residues. The V end lost 6 bases, the J end lost 5 bases, and 7 bases lay between the germline ends. The CDR3: CASRVRETQYF. In DNA form, the CDR3 reads TGTGCCAGCAGGGTGAGGGAGACCCAGTACTTC.

The V and J genes are TRBV30 and TRBJ2-5, with a weak D call TRBD2 (7 bases). There are 15 residues in the CDR3. From germline, CDR1 is GTSNPN and CDR2 SVGIG (reference sequence). V was pared by 1 base and J by 2 bases, with 14 bases between. Here the CDR3 DNA reads TGTGCCTGGAGTGGTGGGGGGGGGCCTCAAGAGACCCAGTACTTC. Its protein product is CAWSGGGGPQETQYF.

The chain links TRBV11-2 to TRBJ1-1, with D maybe TRBD1 (5 bases). CDR1 and CDR2 from the germline V gene are SGHAT and FQNNGV. The CDR3 totals 15 residues. V was pared by 0 bases and J by 4 bases, with 12 bases between. CDR3 nucleotide sequence: TGTGCCAGCAGCTTAGATAACCGGGGGACCACTGAAGCTTTCTTT. This gives the protein CASSLDNRGTTEAFF. Full variable domain (missing parts from reference TRBV11-2 and TRBJ1-1): EAGVAQSPRYKIIEKRQSVAFWCNPISGHATLYWYQQILGQGPKLLIQFQNNGVVDDSQLPKDRFSAERLKGVDSTLKIQPAKLEDSAVYLCASSLDNRGTTEAFFGQGTRLTVV.

This chain links TRBV19 with TRBJ1-2; D is possibly TRBD1 (5 bases). The V gene's germline CDR1 is LNHDA and CDR2 SQIVND (reference sequence). Trimming removed 5 bases at V and 3 bases at J, with 13 bases between. This CDR3 spans 14 amino acids. CDR3 amino acids: CASSETANHYGYTF. The CDR3 coding sequence is TGTGCCAGTAGTGAGACAGCGAACCACTATGGCTACACCTTC.

J is TRBJ1-1 and V is TRBV3-1 (or the pseudogene TRBV3-2), with D unclear. Germline CDR1 reads LGHDT; CDR2 reads YNNKEL (reference sequence). The length of the CDR3 is 15 residues. Trimming pared 4 bases from V and 4 bases from J, leaving 16 bases between. The CDR3: CASSPPPGRGTEAFF. In DNA, the CDR3 is TGTGCCAGCAGCCCCCCCCCTGGGAGAGGCACTGAAGCTTTCTTT.

The chain combines TRBV3-1 (or the pseudogene TRBV3-2) with TRBJ1-1; 9 bases align to TRBD1. CDR1 and CDR2 (germline): LGHDT, YNNKEL (reference sequence). V was pared by 5 bases and J by 0 bases, with 7 bases of the junction left unmatched. CDR3 length equals 16 residues. CDR3 region: CASSYRTGAMNTEAFF. CDR3 in DNA: TGTGCCAGCAGCTATCGGACAGGGGCTATGAACACTGAAGCTTTCTTT.

This chain links TRBV4-3 with TRBJ2-1, with 8 positions matching TRBD2. This CDR3 is built from 14 residues. Trimming at V came to 4 bases and at J to 6 bases, leaving 5 bases not matched to a gene. In germline, CDR1 is LGHNA, CDR2 YSLEER. In DNA form, the CDR3 reads TGCGCCAGCAGCCCCCGGACTAGCCCCAATGAGCAGTTCTTC. This encodes CASSPRTSPNEQFF.